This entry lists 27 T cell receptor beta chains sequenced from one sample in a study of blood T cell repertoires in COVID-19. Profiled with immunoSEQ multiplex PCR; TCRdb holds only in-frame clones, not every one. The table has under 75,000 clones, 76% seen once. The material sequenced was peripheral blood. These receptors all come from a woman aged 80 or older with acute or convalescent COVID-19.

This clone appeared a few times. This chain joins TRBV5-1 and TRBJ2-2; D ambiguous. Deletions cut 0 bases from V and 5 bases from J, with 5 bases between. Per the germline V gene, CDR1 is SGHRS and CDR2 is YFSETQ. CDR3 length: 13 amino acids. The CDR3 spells CASSLVTTGELFF. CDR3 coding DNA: TGCGCCAGCAGCTTGGTTACTACCGGGGAGCTGTTTTTT. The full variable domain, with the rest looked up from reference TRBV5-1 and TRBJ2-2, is KAGVTQTPRYLIKTRGQQVTLSCSPISGHRSVSWYQQTPGQGLQFLFEYFSETQRNKGNFPGRFSGRQFSNSRSEMNVSTLELGDSALYLCASSLVTTGELFFGEGSRLTVL.

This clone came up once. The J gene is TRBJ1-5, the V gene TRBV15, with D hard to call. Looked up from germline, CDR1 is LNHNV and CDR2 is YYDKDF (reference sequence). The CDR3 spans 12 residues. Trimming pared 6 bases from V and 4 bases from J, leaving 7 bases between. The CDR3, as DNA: TGTGCCACCAGGGGCAGGAATCAGCCCCAGCATTTT. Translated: CATRGRNQPQHF.

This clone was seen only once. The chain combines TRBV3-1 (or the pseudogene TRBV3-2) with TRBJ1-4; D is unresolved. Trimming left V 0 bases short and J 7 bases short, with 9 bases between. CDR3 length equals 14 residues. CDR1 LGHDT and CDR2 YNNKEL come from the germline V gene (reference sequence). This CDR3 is CASSQDLRGEKLFF. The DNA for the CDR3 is TGTGCCAGCAGCCAAGATTTGCGGGGTGAAAAACTGTTTTTT.

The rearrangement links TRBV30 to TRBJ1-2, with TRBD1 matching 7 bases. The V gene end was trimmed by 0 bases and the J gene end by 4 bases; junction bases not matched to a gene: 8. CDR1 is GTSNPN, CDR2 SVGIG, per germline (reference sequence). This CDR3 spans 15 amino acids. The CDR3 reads CAWSVAGGLSYGYTF. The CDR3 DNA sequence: TGTGCCTGGAGTGTAGCAGGGGGTTTGAGCTATGGCTACACCTTC.

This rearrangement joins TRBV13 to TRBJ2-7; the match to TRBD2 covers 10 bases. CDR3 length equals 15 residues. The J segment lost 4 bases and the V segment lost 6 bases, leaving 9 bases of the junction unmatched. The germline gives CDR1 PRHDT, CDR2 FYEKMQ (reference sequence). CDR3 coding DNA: TGTGCCAGCAGTTCTAGCGGGAGCGCTGGGTACGAGCAGTACTTC. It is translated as CASSSSGSAGYEQYF.

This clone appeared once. The CDR3: CASSLRRSTDTQYF. CDR3 nucleotides: TGTGCCAGCAGTTTGCGGAGAAGCACAGATACGCAGTATTTT. The V and J genes are TRBV6-5 and TRBJ2-3; D gene ambiguous. Germline assignment: CDR1 MNHEY and CDR2 SVGAGI. The germline V and J ends were trimmed by 4 bases and 0 bases, with 8 bases remaining between them. The length of the CDR3 is 14 residues.

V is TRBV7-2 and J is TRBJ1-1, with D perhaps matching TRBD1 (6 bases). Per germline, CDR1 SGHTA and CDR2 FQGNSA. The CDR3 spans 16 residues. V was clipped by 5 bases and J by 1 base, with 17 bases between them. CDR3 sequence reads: CASSRDSTGWNTEAFF. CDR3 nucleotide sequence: TGTGCCAGCAGCCGCGATTCCACAGGGTGGAACACTGAAGCTTTCTTT.

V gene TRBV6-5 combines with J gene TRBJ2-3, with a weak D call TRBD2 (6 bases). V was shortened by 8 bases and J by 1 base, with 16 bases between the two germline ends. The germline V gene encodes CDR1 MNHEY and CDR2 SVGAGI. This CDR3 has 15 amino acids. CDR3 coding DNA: TGTGCCAGCCGACTAGGGCGACCCGGCACAGATACGCAGTATTTT. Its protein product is CASRLGRPGTDTQYF.

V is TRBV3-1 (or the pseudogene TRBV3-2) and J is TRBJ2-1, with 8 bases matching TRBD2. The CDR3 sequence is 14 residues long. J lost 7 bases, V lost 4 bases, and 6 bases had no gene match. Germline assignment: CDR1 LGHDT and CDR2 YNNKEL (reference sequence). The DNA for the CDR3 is TGTGCCAGCAGCCGTTCCGGGACTAGTAATGAGCAGTTCTTC. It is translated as CASSRSGTSNEQFF.

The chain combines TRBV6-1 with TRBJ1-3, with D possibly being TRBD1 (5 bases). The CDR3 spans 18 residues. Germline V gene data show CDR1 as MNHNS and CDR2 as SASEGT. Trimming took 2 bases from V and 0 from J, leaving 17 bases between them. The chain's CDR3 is CASSERGTTLLSGNTIYF. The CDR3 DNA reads TGTGCCAGCAGTGAAAGGGGAACGACCCTCCTCTCTGGAAACACCATATATTTT.

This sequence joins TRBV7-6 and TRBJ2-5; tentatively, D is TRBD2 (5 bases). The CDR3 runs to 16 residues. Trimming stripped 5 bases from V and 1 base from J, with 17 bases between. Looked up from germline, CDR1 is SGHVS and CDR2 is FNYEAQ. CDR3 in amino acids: CASSPEVSSFQETQYF. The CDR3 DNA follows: TGTGCCAGCAGCCCAGAGGTGTCTAGCTTCCAAGAGACCCAGTACTTC. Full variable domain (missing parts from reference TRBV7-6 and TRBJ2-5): GAGVSQSPRYKVTKRGQDVALRCDPISGHVSLYWYRQALGQGPEFLTYFNYEAQQDKSGLPNDRFSAERPEGSISTLTIQRTEQRDSAMYRCASSPEVSSFQETQYFGPGTRLLVL.

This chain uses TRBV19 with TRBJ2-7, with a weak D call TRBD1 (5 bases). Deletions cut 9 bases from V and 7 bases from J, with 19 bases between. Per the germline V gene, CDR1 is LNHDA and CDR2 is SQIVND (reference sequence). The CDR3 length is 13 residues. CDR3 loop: CARKPSPRQEQYF. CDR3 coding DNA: TGTGCCAGGAAACCCAGCCCTCGACAGGAGCAGTACTTC.

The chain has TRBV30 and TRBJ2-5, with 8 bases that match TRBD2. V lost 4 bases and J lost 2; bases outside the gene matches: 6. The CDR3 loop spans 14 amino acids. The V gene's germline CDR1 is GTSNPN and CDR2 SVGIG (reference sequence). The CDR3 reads CAWTKAGAQETQYF. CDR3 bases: TGTGCCTGGACGAAAGCGGGAGCACAAGAGACCCAGTACTTC.

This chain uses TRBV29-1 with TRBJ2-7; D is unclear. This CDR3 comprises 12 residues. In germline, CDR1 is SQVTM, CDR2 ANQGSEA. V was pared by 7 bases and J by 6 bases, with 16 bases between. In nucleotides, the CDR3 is TGCAGCGCTGGAGCCAATTTCCGCGAGCAGTACTTC. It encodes CSAGANFREQYF.

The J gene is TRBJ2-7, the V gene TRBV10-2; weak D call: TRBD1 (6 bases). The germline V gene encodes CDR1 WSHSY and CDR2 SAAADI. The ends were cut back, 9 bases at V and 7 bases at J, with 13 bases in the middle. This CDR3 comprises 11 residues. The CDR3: CASTGMSEQYF. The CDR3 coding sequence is TGCGCCAGTACAGGGATGTCGGAGCAGTACTTC.

DNA for the CDR3: TGTGCTAGTGGTCTGTCAGGGGGAGATACGCAGTATTTT. Its protein is CASGLSGGDTQYF. The chain uses TRBV12-5 and TRBJ2-3; 7 bases are a match to TRBD1. Unmatched junction bases numbered 4, after V lost 5 bases and J lost 5 bases. The CDR3 loop spans 13 amino acids. Germline V gene lookup returns CDR1 LGHNT and CDR2 FRNRAP.

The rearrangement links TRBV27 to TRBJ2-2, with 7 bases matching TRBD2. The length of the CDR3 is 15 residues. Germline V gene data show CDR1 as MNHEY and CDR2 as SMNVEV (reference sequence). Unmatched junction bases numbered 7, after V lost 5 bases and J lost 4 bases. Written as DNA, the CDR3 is TGTGCCAGCAGTCCGCTGGGGGGGGTCACCGGGGAGCTGTTTTTT. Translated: CASSPLGGVTGELFF.

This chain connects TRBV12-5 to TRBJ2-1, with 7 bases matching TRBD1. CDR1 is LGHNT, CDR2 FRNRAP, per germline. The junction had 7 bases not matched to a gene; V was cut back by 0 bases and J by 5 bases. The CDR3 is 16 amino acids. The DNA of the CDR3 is TGTGCTAGTGGTTTGGTACAGGGACAGTACCACAATGAGCAGTTCTTC. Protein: CASGLVQGQYHNEQFF.

CDR3 sequence reads: CASSKGGASPLPVQYF. The CDR3 nucleotides are TGTGCCAGCAGCAAGGGTGGGGCCTCACCCCTCCCAGTGCAGTACTTC. The chain employs TRBV21-1 and TRBJ2-7; the table's D call, TRBD1, was not checked against the DNA. TRBV21-1 is listed as a pseudogene. This CDR3 contains 16 residues.

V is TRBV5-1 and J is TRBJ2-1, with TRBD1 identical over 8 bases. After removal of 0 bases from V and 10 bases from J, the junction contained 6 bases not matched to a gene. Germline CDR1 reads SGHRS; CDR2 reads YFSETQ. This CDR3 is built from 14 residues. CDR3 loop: CASSLGQGSEEQFF. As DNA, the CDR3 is TGCGCCAGCAGCTTGGGACAGGGGAGTGAGGAGCAGTTCTTC.

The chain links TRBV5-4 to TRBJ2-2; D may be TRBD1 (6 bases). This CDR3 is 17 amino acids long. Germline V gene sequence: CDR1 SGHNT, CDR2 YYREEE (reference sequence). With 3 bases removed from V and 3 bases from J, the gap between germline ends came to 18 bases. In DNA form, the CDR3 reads TGTGCCAGCAGCTCGCCTCAGGGGACCCAGGACACCGGGGAGCTGTTTTTT. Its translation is CASSSPQGTQDTGELFF.

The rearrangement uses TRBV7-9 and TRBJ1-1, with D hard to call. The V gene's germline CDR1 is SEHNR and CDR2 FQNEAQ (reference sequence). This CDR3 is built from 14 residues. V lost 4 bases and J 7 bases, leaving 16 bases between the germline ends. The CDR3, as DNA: TGTGCCAGCAGCTCGTATGGAGGCCCAAATGAAGCTTTCTTT. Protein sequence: CASSSYGGPNEAFF.

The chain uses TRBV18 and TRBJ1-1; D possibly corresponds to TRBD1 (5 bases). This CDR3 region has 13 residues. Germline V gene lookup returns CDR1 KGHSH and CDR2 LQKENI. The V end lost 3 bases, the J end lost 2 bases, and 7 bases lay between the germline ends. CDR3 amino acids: CASSPRGNTEAFF. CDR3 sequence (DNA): TGTGCCAGCTCACCTAGGGGAAACACTGAAGCTTTCTTT.

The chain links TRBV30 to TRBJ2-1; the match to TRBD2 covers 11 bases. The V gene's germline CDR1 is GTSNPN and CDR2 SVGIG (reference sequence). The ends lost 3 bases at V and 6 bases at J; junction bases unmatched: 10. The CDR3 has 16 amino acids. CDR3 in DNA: TGTGCCTGGAGCCAGTTAGCGGGAGGGCTTGGCAATGAGCAGTTCTTC. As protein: CAWSQLAGGLGNEQFF. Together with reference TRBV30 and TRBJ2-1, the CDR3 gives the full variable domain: SQTIHQWPATLVQPVGSPLSLECTVEGTSNPNLYWYRQAAGRGLQLLFYSVGIGQISSEVPQNLSASRPQDRQFILSSKKLLLSDSGFYLCAWSQLAGGLGNEQFFGPGTRLTVL.

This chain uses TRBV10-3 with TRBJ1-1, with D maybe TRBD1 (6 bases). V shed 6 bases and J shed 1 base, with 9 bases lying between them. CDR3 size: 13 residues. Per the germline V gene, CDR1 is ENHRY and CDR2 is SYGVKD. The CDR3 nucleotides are TGTGCCATCAGGGAACAGGGGAACACTGAAGCTTTCTTT. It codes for CAIREQGNTEAFF.

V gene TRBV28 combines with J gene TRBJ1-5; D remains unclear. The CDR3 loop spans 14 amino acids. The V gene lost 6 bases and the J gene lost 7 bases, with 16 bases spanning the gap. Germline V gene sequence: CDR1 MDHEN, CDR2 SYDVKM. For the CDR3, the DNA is TGTGCCAGCAGCCCTAGGACTCGGAGGCAGCCCCAGCATTTT. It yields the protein CASSPRTRRQPQHF.

The CDR3: CASSLDPGGPGETQYF. The CDR3 coding sequence is TGTGCCAGCAGCCTTGATCCGGGAGGGCCCGGAGAGACCCAGTACTTC. The rearrangement joins TRBV5-8 to TRBJ2-5; 8 bases match TRBD2. Trimming took 4 bases from V and 4 from J; bases not matched to a gene: 12. Per the germline V gene, CDR1 is SGHTS and CDR2 is YDEGEE. CDR3 length: 16 amino acids. Using reference TRBV5-8 and TRBJ2-5 for the parts outside the CDR3, the full variable domain is EAGVTQSPTHLIKTRGQQATLRCSPISGHTSVYWYQQALGLGLQFLLWYDEGEERNRGNFPPRFSGRQFPNYSSELNVNALELEDSALYLCASSLDPGGPGETQYFGPGTRLLVL.